The TCR beta chain described here comes from a study of cytomegalovirus exposure and HLA in healthy donors. Remarks on this clone: The antigen is undetermined.

The study, taken as a whole, reports: A later analysis reportedly found fewer N-insertions in an Asian-associated ancestry cluster than the roughly 670-donor mean. Later analysis identified a missense DCLRE1C variant that was linked to TCR beta V- and J-gene trimming. Within a later analysis, the majority of CMV-associated TCR beta chains appeared HLA-restricted.

PCR used 60 Vbeta primers and 13 Jbeta primers. Assay: immunoSEQ multiplex PCR; the TCRdb copy retains only in-frame clones and omits some. This table has roughly 100,000 clones, approximately 64% appearing once. The sequence derives from a human donor in good health. The sample comprised PBMCs.

CDR3 in DNA: TGCGCCAGCATCAGTGGGTACAGGGGCACTGAAGCTTTCTTT. Its protein product is CASISGYRGTEAFF. The chain uses TRBV10-2 and TRBJ1-1; TRBD1 matches 7 bases. Per the germline V gene, CDR1 is WSHSY and CDR2 is SAAADI. The CDR3 is made up of 14 amino acids. The junction had 9 bases not matched to a gene; V was cut back by 7 bases and J by 4 bases.